The 19 T cell receptor beta chains below all came from one sample that was sequenced in a study of CD8 T cells in Susac syndrome. Roughly 0.5 to 1 ug RNA was reverse transcribed with random hexamers. Via MiXCR, TCRdb re-called the immunoSEQ multiplex PCR reads, giving one row per CDR3 protein. The sample has about 440,000 distinct CDR3 sequences; 85% are singletons. Source material: CD8+ T cells from PBMCs. The receptor source for this set is a human donor with multiple sclerosis.

This clonotype came up once. The V gene is TRBV12-5, the J gene TRBJ2-3; D is possibly TRBD2 (6 bases). The CDR3 totals 15 residues. The germline V gene has CDR1 LGHNT and CDR2 FRNRAP. The V gene lost 2 bases and the J gene lost 0 bases, with 9 bases spanning the gap. The CDR3 DNA is TGTGCTAGTGGTTTGACCGGGAGCAGCACAGATACGCAGTATTTT. Translated, it gives CASGLTGSSTDTQYF.

This clonotype was recorded a few times. The chain carries TRBV10-3 and TRBJ2-7, with 13 bases identical to TRBD2. V shed 4 bases, J shed 3 bases, and the junction held 12 bases outside the gene matches. The CDR3 spans 18 residues. CDR1 is ENHRY, CDR2 SYGVKD, per germline. CDR3 in amino acids: CAISALAGGTATVYEQYF. The CDR3 DNA sequence: TGTGCCATCAGTGCACTAGCGGGAGGGACGGCAACCGTCTACGAGCAGTACTTC.

The chain carries TRBV5-1 and TRBJ1-2; 7 nucleotides match TRBD1. After removal of 4 bases from V and 6 bases from J, the junction contained 9 bases not matched to a gene. Per germline, CDR1 SGHRS and CDR2 YFSETQ. The CDR3 runs 14 residues. CDR3 protein: CASSTRQGDHGYTF. The CDR3 bases are TGCGCCAGCAGCACACGACAGGGCGACCATGGCTACACCTTC. The whole variable domain, remainder taken from reference TRBV5-1 and TRBJ1-2, is KAGVTQTPRYLIKTRGQQVTLSCSPISGHRSVSWYQQTPGQGLQFLFEYFSETQRNKGNFPGRFSGRQFSNSRSEMNVSTLELGDSALYLCASSTRQGDHGYTFGSGTRLTVV.

The chain links TRBV6-1 to TRBJ1-5, with TRBD1 matching 9 bases. Germline V gives CDR1 MNHNS, CDR2 SASEGT. J gave up 3 bases and V 5 bases, and 5 bases lay outside the gene matches. The CDR3 runs 15 residues. The CDR3 here is CASSKQGAPNQPQHF. The CDR3 DNA reads TGTGCCAGCAGTAAACAGGGGGCCCCCAATCAGCCCCAGCATTTT.

The chain has TRBV27 and TRBJ1-1; D is ambiguous. The V gene's germline CDR1 is MNHEY and CDR2 SMNVEV (reference sequence). V lost 1 base and J lost 6, with 9 bases in between. The CDR3 is made up of 13 amino acids. The CDR3 DNA follows: TGTGCCAGCAGTTTATTCTCGGGGTCTGAAGCTTTCTTT. Protein: CASSLFSGSEAFF.

This clonotype was seen a handful of times. V gene TRBV4-1 combines with J gene TRBJ1-5; possibly TRBD1 for D (6 bases). Looked up from germline, CDR1 is MGHRA and CDR2 is YSYEKL. Trimming left V 4 bases short and J 0 bases short, with 10 bases between. The CDR3 loop spans 15 amino acids. This chain's CDR3 is CASSPGHPSNQPQHF. The CDR3 DNA reads TGCGCCAGCAGCCCGGGACACCCTAGCAATCAGCCCCAGCATTTT.

The chain carries TRBV15 and TRBJ2-2; TRBD2 matches at 9 bases. V was clipped by 2 bases and J by 5 bases; unmatched bases: 6. This CDR3 has 16 amino acids. The germline V gene encodes CDR1 LNHNV and CDR2 YYDKDF (reference sequence). The chain's CDR3 is CATSRRLADLTGELFF. The CDR3 DNA reads TGTGCCACCAGCAGAAGACTAGCGGACTTGACCGGGGAGCTGTTTTTT.

The chain carries TRBV7-8 and TRBJ1-5, with unresolved D. The V gene's germline CDR1 is SGHVS and CDR2 FQNEAQ. The length of the CDR3 is 17 residues. With 4 bases removed from V and 2 bases from J, the gap between germline ends came to 18 bases. CDR3 coding DNA: TGTGCCAGCAGCTCCCACCCCTATAACAATGGCAATCAGCCCCAGCATTTT. It is translated as CASSSHPYNNGNQPQHF.

The V and J genes are TRBV5-4 and TRBJ2-1; D may be TRBD1 or TRBD2 (6 bases each). V lost 5 bases, J lost 5 bases, and 14 bases lay in between. Germline V gene data show CDR1 as SGHNT and CDR2 as YYREEE (reference sequence). The CDR3 runs 14 residues. The CDR3 spells CASSLAEGDNEQFF. The CDR3 DNA reads as TGTGCCAGCAGTTTAGCGGAGGGGGACAATGAGCAGTTCTTC.

This chain uses TRBV7-9 with TRBJ2-7; possibly TRBD1 or TRBD2 for D (5 bases each). V lost 3 bases and J lost 10, with 10 bases in between. Per germline, CDR1 SEHNR and CDR2 FQNEAQ (reference sequence). This CDR3 spans 11 amino acids. CDR3 DNA: TGTGCCAGCAGCTTTACGGGGCTTCAGTACTTC. Protein product: CASSFTGLQYF.

The V and J genes are TRBV5-1 and TRBJ2-7; 8 nucleotides align to TRBD1. Germline lookup yields CDR1 SGHRS and CDR2 YFSETQ. The CDR3 covers 14 residues. Unmatched junction bases numbered 5, after V lost 1 base and J lost 5 bases. The CDR3 is CASSLSGQGNEQYF. Written as DNA, the CDR3 is TGCGCCAGCAGCTTGAGTGGACAGGGTAACGAGCAGTACTTC. Based on the CDR3 plus reference TRBV5-1 and TRBJ2-7, the full variable domain is KAGVTQTPRYLIKTRGQQVTLSCSPISGHRSVSWYQQTPGQGLQFLFEYFSETQRNKGNFPGRFSGRQFSNSRSEMNVSTLELGDSALYLCASSLSGQGNEQYFGPGTRLTVT.

The chain uses TRBV11-2 and TRBJ2-1; TRBD2 matches 7 bases. V lost 5 bases, J lost 0 bases, and 7 bases stayed unmatched. The CDR3 has 16 amino acids. Germline-derived CDR1 and CDR2 are SGHAT and FQNNGV. The CDR3 sequence: CASSLPTSASYNEQFF. DNA of the CDR3: TGTGCCAGCAGCCTGCCAACTAGCGCCTCCTACAATGAGCAGTTCTTC.

This chain connects TRBV3-1 to TRBJ1-1; weak D call: TRBD1 (5 bases). This CDR3 region has 17 residues. Per the germline V gene, CDR1 is LGHDT and CDR2 is YNNKEL (reference sequence). Deletions cut 6 bases from V and 1 base from J, with 21 bases between. The CDR3 nucleotides read TGTGCCAGCAGAGGAATAACAGGAGGGACGCCGAACACTGAAGCTTTCTTT. Its translation is CASRGITGGTPNTEAFF. Complete variable domain (other parts from reference TRBV3-1 and TRBJ1-1): DTAVSQTPKYLVTQMGNDKSIKCEQNLGHDTMYWYKQDSKKFLKIMFSYNNKELIINETVPNRFSPKSPDKAHLNLHINSLELGDSAVYFCASRGITGGTPNTEAFFGQGTRLTVV.

Comments on this clonotype: A read error may account for a junction end that differs from germline. The V and J genes are TRBV11-1 and TRBJ2-1; TRBD2 aligns across 10 bases. CDR1 and CDR2 from the germline V gene are SGHAT and FQDESV (reference sequence). The CDR3 loop spans 18 amino acids. The CDR3 DNA sequence: TGTGCCAGCAGCGGACTAGCGGATAACCTCTCCTCCTCCAATGAGCAGTTCTTC. Translating it yields CASSGLADNLSSSNEQFF.

This chain connects TRBV9 to TRBJ2-1; D is uncertain. The germline V and J ends were trimmed by 0 bases and 6 bases, with 25 bases remaining between them. The CDR3 totals 19 residues. Germline CDR1 SGDLS, CDR2 YYNGEE. The CDR3, as DNA: TGTGCCAGCAGCGTAGGGGTGGATGGTAGAGAACCCCCGGGCAATGAGCAGTTCTTC. Amino acids: CASSVGVDGREPPGNEQFF.

This chain links TRBV7-6 with TRBJ2-2; TRBD2 is a possible D gene (6 bases). The V and J ends lost 1 base and 4 bases respectively, with 13 bases between them. This CDR3 has 16 amino acids. Germline V gene sequence: CDR1 SGHVS, CDR2 FNYEAQ. The CDR3 DNA sequence: TGTGCCAGCAGCTTAGTACCTGGCGGGGTCACCGGGGAGCTGTTTTTT. Amino acids: CASSLVPGGVTGELFF.

This clonotype was recorded only once. V usage is TRBV6-1 and J usage is TRBJ1-1, with D hard to call. Trimming shortened V by 4 bases and J by 4 bases, and 7 bases separated the two germline ends. This CDR3 region has 12 residues. CDR1 is MNHNS and CDR2 is SASEGT in the germline V gene. CDR3 sequence (DNA): TGTGCCAGCAGTGGGGTCTCCACTGAAGCTTTCTTT. This codes for CASSGVSTEAFF.

The sample holds one count of this clonotype. This chain connects TRBV4-1 to TRBJ2-3; D possibly corresponds to TRBD2 (5 bases). CDR3 size: 15 residues. V was pared by 4 bases and J by 2 bases, with 13 bases between. CDR1 and CDR2 from the germline V gene are MGHRA and YSYEKL. The CDR3 spells CASSPGGLPTDTQYF. The CDR3 DNA is TGCGCCAGCAGCCCAGGAGGACTCCCCACAGATACGCAGTATTTT.

This chain uses TRBV27 with TRBJ2-1; D is unclear. Germline loops: CDR1 MNHEY, CDR2 SMNVEV (reference sequence). V shed 4 bases and J shed 0 bases, with 7 bases lying between them. The CDR3 is 14 residues long. As DNA, the CDR3 is TGTGCCAGCAGTTCGGTAAGCTCCTACAATGAGCAGTTCTTC. Amino acids: CASSSVSSYNEQFF.